This TCR beta chain was captured in a study of T cells in Graves' hyperthyroidism and ophthalmopathy. Study results and caveats: Most thyroid clonotypes that were expanded above 0.001 also turned up in blood.

Trimming took 1 base from V and 5 from J, leaving 6 bases between them. The CDR3 totals 12 residues. Germline V CDR1 and CDR2: MNHEY, SMNVEV (reference sequence). RNA transcripts gave rise to amplified TCR beta CDR3 regions. HTBI primers were the set used in a first-round RT-PCR of the TCR CDR3. TCRdb fed the multiplex PCR reads into MiXCR, producing one record per CDR3 protein. This sample has more than 45,000 distinct CDR3 sequences, with about 49% found just once. Out of 8.5 to 10 ml of fresh peripheral blood came the PBMCs. The sample holds many counts of this clonotype. Its antigen is still unknown.

This sequence joins TRBV27 and TRBJ2-7; D is tentatively TRBD1 or TRBD2 (5 bases each). This clonotype was sampled from a woman aged 25 to 39 with Graves' ophthalmopathy. Material: blood. The DNA of the CDR3 is TGTGCCAGCAGTTTATTGGGGGACGAGCAGTACTTC. Its protein product is CASSLLGDEQYF.